This T cell receptor (beta chain) was captured by sequencing in a study of identical twins. This clonotype appeared a few times. TCRdb reanalysed the 5' RACE reads using MiXCR and keeps one entry per CDR3 protein. Among about 720,000 distinct CDR3 sequences listed, about 20% were seen once. These data were also reused for a study on T cells expressing NK-cell markers.

This sequence originates from a woman aged 18 to 35 in good health. Sequences were obtained from PBMCs.

The CDR3 is CASSLVDPTGKLFF. CDR3 DNA: TGTGCCAGCAGCTTGGTTGACCCTACGGGAAAACTGTTTTTT. The chain couples TRBV5-5 to TRBJ1-4; D is undetermined. The germline V and J ends were trimmed by 0 bases and 10 bases, with 13 bases remaining between them. Germline V lookup: CDR1 SGHKS, CDR2 YYEKEE (reference sequence). The CDR3 is made up of 14 amino acids.